This TCR beta chain derives from a study of T cell changes during pregnancy in multiple sclerosis. Trimming shortened V by 5 bases and J by 1 base, and 8 bases separated the two germline ends. Germline CDR1 reads SGHVS; CDR2 reads FNYEAQ. This CDR3 has 13 amino acids. In this sample, this clone turned up once. Produced via immunoSEQ multiplex PCR; TCRdb's table is partial and in-frame only. This sample has 45,000 or so clones, with approximately 90% found just once. The chain is built from TRBV7-6 and TRBJ1-1; D uncertain. The sequence derives from a female donor with multiple sclerosis, enrolled in a pregnancy study. Sequencing used CD8+ T cells from peripheral blood mononuclear cells, obtained in the second trimester of pregnancy. The CDR3 region has the DNA TGTGCCAGCAGCCCCTCCGGGAACACTGAAGCTTTCTTT. Protein: CASSPSGNTEAFF.